Presented here are 9 T cell receptor beta chains from one specimen sequenced in a study of cytomegalovirus exposure and HLA in healthy donors. It was with 60 Vbeta and 13 Jbeta primers that the PCR ran. Only in-frame clones appear in the TCRdb table, and some are missing; sequencing was by immunoSEQ multiplex PCR. This sample has over 150,000 clones, with about 90% found just once. The material sequenced was PBMCs. These receptor sequences come from a girl under three years old in good health and CMV-seronegative.

The rearrangement uses TRBV29-1 and TRBJ2-5, with 7 bases fitting TRBD1. The DNA end is more similar to TRBJ2-7, so the J call may be wrong. The CDR3 length is 13 residues. Per the germline V gene, CDR1 is SQVTM and CDR2 is ANQGSEA. The CDR3 spells CSVIGQATYEQYF. The CDR3 nucleotides read TGCAGCGTTATCGGACAGGCGACCTACGAGCAGTACTTC.

The chain links TRBV28 to TRBJ2-5; 8 positions match TRBD2. The CDR3 is made up of 15 amino acids. After removal of 9 bases from V and 2 bases from J, the junction contained 11 bases not matched to a gene. The germline gives CDR1 MDHEN, CDR2 SYDVKM. The CDR3 nucleotides are TGTGCCAGTACCTATAGCGGGATGGGACAAGAGACCCAGTACTTC. Amino acid sequence: CASTYSGMGQETQYF.

The genes are TRBV5-6 and TRBJ2-1; D is unresolved. Trimming removed 1 base from V and 4 bases from J, with 12 bases in between. Germline CDR1 SGHDT, CDR2 YYEEEE. The CDR3 loop spans 15 amino acids. CDR3 nucleotides: TGTGCCAGCAGCTTGCTGTCTAGAGGTTACAATGAGCAGTTCTTC. This codes for CASSLLSRGYNEQFF.

The chain links TRBV5-6 to TRBJ2-1; 12 bases line up with TRBD2. The CDR3 is 17 residues long. With V trimmed by 4 bases and J by 7 bases, 12 bases remained unmatched. Germline values: CDR1 SGHDT, CDR2 YYEEEE. The CDR3 is CASSRSLAGGPGNEQFF. The DNA for the CDR3 is TGTGCCAGCAGCCGGTCGCTAGCGGGGGGGCCCGGGAATGAGCAGTTCTTC.

This chain links TRBV7-9 with TRBJ1-1; D is ambiguous. This CDR3 is built from 12 residues. V lost 5 bases and J lost 4, with 8 bases in between. Germline CDR1 and CDR2: SEHNR and FQNEAQ (reference sequence). The CDR3 region is CASSPPSTEAFF. The CDR3 bases are TGTGCCAGCAGCCCCCCATCCACTGAAGCTTTCTTT.

The rearrangement uses TRBV2 and TRBJ2-1, with D perhaps TRBD2 (6 bases). Germline V gene sequence: CDR1 SNHLY, CDR2 FYNNEI. This CDR3 region has 15 residues. The ends were cut back, 4 bases at V and 2 bases at J, with 12 bases in the middle. DNA for the CDR3: TGTGCCAGCAGTGTGACGGGACTCCCCTACAATGAGCAGTTCTTC. It is translated as CASSVTGLPYNEQFF.

CDR3 bases: TGTGCCAGCAGCCCCCGCCGACTAGTCCGCTCCATTCAGTACTTC. Encoded protein: CASSPRRLVRSIQYF. This rearrangement joins TRBV4-2 to TRBJ2-4, with D possibly TRBD2 on 6 matching bases. This CDR3 has 15 amino acids. The V end lost 4 bases, the J end lost 9 bases, and 19 bases lay between the germline ends. Germline V CDR1 and CDR2: LGHNA, YNFKEQ.

V gene TRBV2 combines with J gene TRBJ2-4; tentatively, D is TRBD2 (6 bases). Per the germline V gene, CDR1 is SNHLY and CDR2 is FYNNEI. The CDR3 loop spans 14 amino acids. V dropped 8 bases and J dropped 1 base, with 12 bases sitting between them. The CDR3 DNA reads as TGTGCCAGCCGCGGGGCCCCGGCCAAAAACATTCAGTACTTC. The encoded protein is CASRGAPAKNIQYF.

This chain joins TRBV5-6 and TRBJ2-3; the D gene is possibly TRBD2 (6 bases). Trimming took off 3 bases at V and 4 bases at J, with 12 bases between the two ends. The CDR3 length is 14 residues. CDR1 is SGHDT and CDR2 is YYEEEE in the germline V gene. This chain's CDR3 is CASSYGGLSDTQYF. The CDR3 DNA reads as TGTGCCAGCAGCTACGGGGGTCTGTCAGATACGCAGTATTTT.